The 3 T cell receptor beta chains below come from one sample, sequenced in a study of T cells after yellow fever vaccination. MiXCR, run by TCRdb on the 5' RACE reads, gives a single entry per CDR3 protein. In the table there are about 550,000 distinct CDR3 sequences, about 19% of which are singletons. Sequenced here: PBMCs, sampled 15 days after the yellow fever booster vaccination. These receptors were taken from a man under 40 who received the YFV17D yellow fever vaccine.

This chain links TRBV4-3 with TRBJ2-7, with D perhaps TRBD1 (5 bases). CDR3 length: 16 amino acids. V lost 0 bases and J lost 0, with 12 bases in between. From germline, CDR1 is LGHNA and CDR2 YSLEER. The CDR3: CASSQEPTGFSYEQYF. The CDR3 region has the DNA TGCGCCAGCAGCCAAGAGCCCACAGGTTTCTCCTACGAGCAGTACTTC.

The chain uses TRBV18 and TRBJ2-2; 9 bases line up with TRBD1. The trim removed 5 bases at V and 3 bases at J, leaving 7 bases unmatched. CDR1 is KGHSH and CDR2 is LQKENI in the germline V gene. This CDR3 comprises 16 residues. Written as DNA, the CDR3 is TGTGCCAGCTCATCTCGGACAGGGGTTGACACCGGGGAGCTGTTTTTT. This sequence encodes CASSSRTGVDTGELFF. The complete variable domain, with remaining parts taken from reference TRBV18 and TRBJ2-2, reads NAGVMQNPRHLVRRRGQEARLRCSPMKGHSHVYWYRQLPEEGLKFMVYLQKENIIDESGMPKERFSAEFPKEGPSILRIQQVVRGDSAAYFCASSSRTGVDTGELFFGEGSRLTVL.

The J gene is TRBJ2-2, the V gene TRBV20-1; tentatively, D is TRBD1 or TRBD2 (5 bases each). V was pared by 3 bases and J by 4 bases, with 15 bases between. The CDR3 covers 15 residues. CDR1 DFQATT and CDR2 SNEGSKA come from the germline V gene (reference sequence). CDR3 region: CSASTLSGGTGELFF. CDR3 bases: TGCAGTGCTAGCACTCTAAGTGGGGGCACCGGGGAGCTGTTTTTT.